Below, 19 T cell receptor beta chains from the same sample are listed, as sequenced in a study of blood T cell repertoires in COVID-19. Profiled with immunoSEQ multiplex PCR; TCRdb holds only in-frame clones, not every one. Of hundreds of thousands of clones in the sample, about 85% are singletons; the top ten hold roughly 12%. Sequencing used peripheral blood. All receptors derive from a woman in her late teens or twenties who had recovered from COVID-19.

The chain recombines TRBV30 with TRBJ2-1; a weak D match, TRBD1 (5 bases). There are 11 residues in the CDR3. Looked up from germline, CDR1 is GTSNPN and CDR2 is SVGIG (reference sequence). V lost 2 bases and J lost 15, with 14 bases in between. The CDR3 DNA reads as TGTGCCTGGAGTAAAAATCTGGGGCGGTTCTTC. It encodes CAWSKNLGRFF.

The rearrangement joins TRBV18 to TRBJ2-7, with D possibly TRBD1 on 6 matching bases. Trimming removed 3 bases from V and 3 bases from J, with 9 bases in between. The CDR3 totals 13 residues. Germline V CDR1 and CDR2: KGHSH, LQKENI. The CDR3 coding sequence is TGTGCCAGCTCACCTTCGGACAGCTACGAGCAGTACTTC. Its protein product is CASSPSDSYEQYF.

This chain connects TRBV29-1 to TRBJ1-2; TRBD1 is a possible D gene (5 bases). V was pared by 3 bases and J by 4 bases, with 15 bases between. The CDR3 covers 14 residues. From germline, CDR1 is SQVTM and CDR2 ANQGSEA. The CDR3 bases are TGCAGCGTTGAGATTGACCCGGGGGGCTATGGCTACACCTTC. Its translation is CSVEIDPGGYGYTF.

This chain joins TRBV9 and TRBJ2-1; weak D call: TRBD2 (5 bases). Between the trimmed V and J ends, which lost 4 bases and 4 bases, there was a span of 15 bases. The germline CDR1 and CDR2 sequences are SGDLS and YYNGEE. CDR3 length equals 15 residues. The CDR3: CASSPPLSGYNEQFF. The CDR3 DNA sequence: TGTGCCAGCAGCCCCCCCCTTTCGGGGTACAATGAGCAGTTCTTC.

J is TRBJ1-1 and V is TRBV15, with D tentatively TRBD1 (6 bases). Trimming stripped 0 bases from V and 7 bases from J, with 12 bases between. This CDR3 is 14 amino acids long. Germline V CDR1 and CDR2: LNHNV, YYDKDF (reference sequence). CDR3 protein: CATSRDDGGREAFF. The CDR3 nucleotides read TGTGCCACCAGCAGAGATGACGGGGGGCGTGAAGCTTTCTTT.

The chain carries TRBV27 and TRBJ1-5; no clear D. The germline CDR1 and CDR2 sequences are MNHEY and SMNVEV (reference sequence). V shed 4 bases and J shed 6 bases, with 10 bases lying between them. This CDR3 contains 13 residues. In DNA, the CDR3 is TGTGCCAGCAGTTGGGGAGGTAGTCAGCCCCAGCATTTT. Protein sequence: CASSWGGSQPQHF.

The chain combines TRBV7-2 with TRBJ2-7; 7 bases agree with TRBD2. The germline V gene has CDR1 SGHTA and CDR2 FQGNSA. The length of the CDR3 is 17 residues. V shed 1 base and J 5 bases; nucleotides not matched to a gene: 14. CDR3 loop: CASSLVPSGDLYDEQYF. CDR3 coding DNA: TGTGCCAGCAGCTTAGTCCCGAGCGGGGATCTCTACGACGAGCAGTACTTC.

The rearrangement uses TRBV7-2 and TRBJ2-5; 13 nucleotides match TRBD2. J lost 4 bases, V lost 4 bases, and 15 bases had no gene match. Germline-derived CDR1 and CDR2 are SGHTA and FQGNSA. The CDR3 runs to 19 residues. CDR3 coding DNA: TGTGCCAGCAGCTCAACTAGCGGGAGGGCCGGAGGATATAGAGAGACCCAGTACTTC. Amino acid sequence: CASSSTSGRAGGYRETQYF. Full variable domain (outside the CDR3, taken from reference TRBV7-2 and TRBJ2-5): GAGVSQSPSNKVTEKGKDVELRCDPISGHTALYWYRQSLGQGLEFLIYFQGNSAPDKSGLPSDRFSAERTGGSVSTLTIQRTQQEDSAVYLCASSSTSGRAGGYRETQYFGPGTRLLVL.

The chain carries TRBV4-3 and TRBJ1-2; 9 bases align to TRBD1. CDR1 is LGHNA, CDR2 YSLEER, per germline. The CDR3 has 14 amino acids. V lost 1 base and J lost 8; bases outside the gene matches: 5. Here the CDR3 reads CASSQVGQGSGYTF. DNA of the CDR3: TGCGCCAGCAGCCAAGTGGGACAGGGAAGCGGCTACACCTTC.

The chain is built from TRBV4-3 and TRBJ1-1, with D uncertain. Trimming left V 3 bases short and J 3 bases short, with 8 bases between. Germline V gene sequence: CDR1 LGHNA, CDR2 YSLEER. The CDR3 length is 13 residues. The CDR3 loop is CASSQEEDTEAFF. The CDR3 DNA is TGCGCCAGCAGCCAGGAGGAAGACACTGAAGCTTTCTTT.

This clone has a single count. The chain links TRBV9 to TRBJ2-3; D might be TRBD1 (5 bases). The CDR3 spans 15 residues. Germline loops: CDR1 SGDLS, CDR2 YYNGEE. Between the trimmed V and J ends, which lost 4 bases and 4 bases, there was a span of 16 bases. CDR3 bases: TGTGCCAGCAGCACCGACAGTGGTCCCCCAGATACGCAGTATTTT. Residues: CASSTDSGPPDTQYF.

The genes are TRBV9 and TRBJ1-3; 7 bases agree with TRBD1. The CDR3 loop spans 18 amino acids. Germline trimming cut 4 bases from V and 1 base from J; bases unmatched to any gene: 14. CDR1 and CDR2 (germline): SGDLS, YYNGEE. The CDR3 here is CASSSSVATGPSGNTIYF. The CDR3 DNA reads TGTGCCAGCAGCTCGAGCGTTGCGACAGGGCCATCTGGAAACACCATATATTTT.

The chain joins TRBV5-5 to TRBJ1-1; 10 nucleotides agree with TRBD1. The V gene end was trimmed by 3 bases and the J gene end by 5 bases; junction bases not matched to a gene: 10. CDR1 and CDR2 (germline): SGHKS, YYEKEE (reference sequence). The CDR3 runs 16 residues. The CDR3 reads CASSSFRGQGSTEAFF. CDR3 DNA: TGTGCCAGCAGCTCCTTTCGGGGACAGGGGAGTACTGAAGCTTTCTTT.

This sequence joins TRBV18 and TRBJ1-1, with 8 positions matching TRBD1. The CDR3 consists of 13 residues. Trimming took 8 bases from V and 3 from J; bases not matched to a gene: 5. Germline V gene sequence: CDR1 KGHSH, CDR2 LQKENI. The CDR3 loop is CASGQGQDTEAFF. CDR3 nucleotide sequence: TGTGCCAGCGGACAGGGACAGGACACTGAAGCTTTCTTT.

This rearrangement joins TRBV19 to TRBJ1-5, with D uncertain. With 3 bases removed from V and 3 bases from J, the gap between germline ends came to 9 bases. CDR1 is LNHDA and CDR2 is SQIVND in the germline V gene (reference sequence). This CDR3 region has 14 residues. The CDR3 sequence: CASSITGHNQPQHF. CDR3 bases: TGTGCCAGTAGTATCACGGGTCACAATCAGCCCCAGCATTTT.

CDR3 sequence: CASSSSGSSYEQYF. The CDR3 nucleotides are TGTGCCAGCAGCTCAAGCGGGAGCTCCTACGAGCAGTACTTC. The chain employs TRBV9 and TRBJ2-7, with 8 bases lining up with TRBD2. Germline-derived CDR1 and CDR2 are SGDLS and YYNGEE. With V trimmed by 4 bases and J by 0 bases, 3 bases remained unmatched. The CDR3 has 14 amino acids.

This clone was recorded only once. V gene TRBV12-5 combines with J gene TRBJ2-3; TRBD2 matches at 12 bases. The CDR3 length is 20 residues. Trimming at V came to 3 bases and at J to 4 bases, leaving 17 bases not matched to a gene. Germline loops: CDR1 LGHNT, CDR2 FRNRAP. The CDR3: CASGFVPPGLAGYVSDTQYF. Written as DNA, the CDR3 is TGTGCTAGTGGTTTCGTTCCCCCGGGACTAGCGGGTTATGTATCAGATACGCAGTATTTT.

The CDR3: CASSRDSGSYGYTF. The CDR3 nucleotides read TGTGCCAGCAGTCGGGACAGCGGTTCCTATGGCTACACCTTC. The chain employs TRBV6-5 and TRBJ1-2; 7 bases are a match to TRBD1. Germline values: CDR1 MNHEY, CDR2 SVGAGI. Germline trimming cut 5 bases from V and 4 bases from J; bases unmatched to any gene: 7. The CDR3 length is 14 residues.

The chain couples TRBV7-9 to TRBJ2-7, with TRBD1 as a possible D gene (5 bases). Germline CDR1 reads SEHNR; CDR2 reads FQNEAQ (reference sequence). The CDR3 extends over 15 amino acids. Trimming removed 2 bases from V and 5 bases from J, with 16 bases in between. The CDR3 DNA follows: TGTGCCAGCAGCTTATTAGGAGCAACAGGCAACGAGCAGTACTTC. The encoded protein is CASSLLGATGNEQYF.